The 19 T cell receptor beta chains listed next were all sequenced from one sample in a study of cytomegalovirus exposure and HLA in healthy donors. The primer mix had 60 Vbeta and 13 Jbeta primers. The assay was immunoSEQ multiplex PCR, and TCRdb's table has in-frame clones only and misses some. The profile shows 150,000 to 200,000 clones, approximately 82% of them singletons. Material for sequencing was PBMCs. These TCRs come from a man aged 40-50 years in good health and CMV-seropositive.

This sequence joins TRBV21-1 and TRBJ1-4; TRBD1 was called by the table and not checked on the DNA. TRBV21-1 represents a pseudogene. The CDR3 totals 14 residues. The CDR3 reads CASSKNRGREKLFF. The CDR3 DNA reads as TGTGCCAGCAGCAAAAACAGGGGTCGTGAAAAACTGTTTTTT.

The chain uses TRBV4-3 and TRBJ2-7, with a tentative D call TRBD2 (6 bases). Germline V gives CDR1 LGHNA, CDR2 YSLEER. V was clipped by 4 bases and J by 3 bases, with 16 bases between them. The CDR3 spans 15 residues. CDR3 nucleotide sequence: TGCGCCAGCAGCCCCTCGCGGGGTCTCTTCTACGAGCAGTACTTC. It translates to CASSPSRGLFYEQYF.

The chain carries TRBV6-5 and TRBJ2-7, with 10 bases that match TRBD2. V was pared by 6 bases and J by 2 bases, with 7 bases of the junction left unmatched. The CDR3 covers 15 residues. Germline-derived CDR1 and CDR2 are MNHEY and SVGAGI. Here the CDR3 reads CASSRDLAGAYEQYF. As DNA, the CDR3 is TGTGCCAGCAGCCGCGACCTAGCGGGAGCCTACGAGCAGTACTTC.

DNA for the CDR3: TGTGCCAGCTCACCGACAGCACACAATGAGCAGTTCTTC. Its translation: CASSPTAHNEQFF. This chain connects TRBV18 to TRBJ2-1; TRBD1 is a possible D gene (5 bases). The CDR3 runs to 13 residues. The V end was cut by 3 bases, the J end by 5 bases, with 8 bases between. Germline V lookup: CDR1 KGHSH, CDR2 LQKENI.

The rearrangement uses TRBV7-8 and TRBJ1-5, with D tentatively TRBD1 (6 bases). The germline CDR1 and CDR2 sequences are SGHVS and FQNEAQ. The CDR3 contains 13 residues. V gave up 5 bases and J gave up 5 bases, with 10 bases separating them. The CDR3 loop reads CASSGRGYQPQHF. The CDR3 DNA reads as TGTGCCAGCAGCGGCAGGGGTTATCAGCCCCAGCATTTT.

V usage is TRBV5-1 and J usage is TRBJ2-7; D is perhaps TRBD2 (5 bases). The CDR3 sequence is 15 residues long. With 4 bases removed from V and 0 bases from J, the gap between germline ends came to 14 bases. The V gene's germline CDR1 is SGHRS and CDR2 YFSETQ. CDR3: CASSPDGRSSYEQYF. CDR3 nucleotides: TGCGCCAGCAGCCCGGATGGGAGAAGCTCCTACGAGCAGTACTTC. Combining the CDR3 with reference TRBV5-1 and TRBJ2-7 gives the whole variable domain KAGVTQTPRYLIKTRGQQVTLSCSPISGHRSVSWYQQTPGQGLQFLFEYFSETQRNKGNFPGRFSGRQFSNSRSEMNVSTLELGDSALYLCASSPDGRSSYEQYFGPGTRLTVT.

The chain combines TRBV5-6 with TRBJ2-5; 11 bases align to TRBD2. V lost 1 base, J lost 5 bases, and 4 bases stayed unmatched. This CDR3 comprises 15 residues. Per germline, CDR1 SGHDT and CDR2 YYEEEE. The CDR3: CASSLFSSGRETQYF. The CDR3 DNA is TGTGCCAGCAGCTTGTTTTCTAGCGGGAGGGAGACCCAGTACTTC.

A note on this clone: Sequence at one end of the junction differs from germline and may be a read error. The rearrangement links TRBV11-2 to TRBJ2-6; weak D call: TRBD1 (5 bases). CDR3 length: 15 residues. CDR1 is SGHAT and CDR2 is FQNNGV in the germline V gene. The CDR3 here is CASSLVGAGANGLTF. For the CDR3, the DNA is TGTGCCAGCAGCTTGGTAGGCGCTGGGGCCAACGGCCTGACTTTC.

The rearrangement joins TRBV19 to TRBJ1-5; no firm D call. Germline assignment: CDR1 LNHDA and CDR2 SQIVND (reference sequence). V lost 1 base to trimming and J lost 6 bases, with 22 bases between them. CDR3 length: 18 residues. The CDR3: CASSIGSPGSSWPQPQHF. As DNA, the CDR3 is TGTGCCAGTAGTATAGGATCTCCCGGGAGTAGTTGGCCTCAGCCCCAGCATTTT.

V gene TRBV11-2 combines with J gene TRBJ2-5; weak D call: TRBD1 (5 bases). In germline, CDR1 is SGHAT, CDR2 FQNNGV. The V gene lost 2 bases and the J gene lost 5 bases, with 12 bases spanning the gap. The CDR3 loop spans 14 amino acids. In DNA form, the CDR3 reads TGTGCCAGCAGCTTATACATGGGGCAGGAGACCCAGTACTTC. Protein: CASSLYMGQETQYF.

The chain links TRBV4-2 to TRBJ1-2, with TRBD1 identical over 7 bases. CDR1 and CDR2 (germline): LGHNA, YNFKEQ. The CDR3 length is 15 residues. Losses at the gene ends were 0 bases for V and 8 bases for J; bases not matched to a gene: 9. CDR3 sequence: CASSQDEGGNGGYTF. The CDR3 DNA sequence: TGTGCCAGCAGCCAAGATGAAGGGGGCAATGGGGGCTACACCTTC.

The V gene is TRBV7-8, the J gene TRBJ2-7; the match to TRBD1 covers 10 bases. Losses at the gene ends were 2 bases for V and 4 bases for J; bases not matched to a gene: 8. The CDR3 has 16 residues. CDR1 is SGHVS and CDR2 is FQNEAQ in the germline V gene. For the CDR3, the DNA is TGTGCCAGCAGCTTAAAAGCGGGACAGGGGCAGTACGAGCAGTACTTC. Translating it yields CASSLKAGQGQYEQYF.

The chain carries TRBV28 and TRBJ2-7; D is possibly TRBD1 (5 bases). Germline CDR1 MDHEN, CDR2 SYDVKM. This CDR3 comprises 12 residues. With 8 bases removed from V and 2 bases from J, the gap between germline ends came to 10 bases. The CDR3: CASRDSPYEQYF. DNA for the CDR3: TGTGCCAGCCGAGACAGCCCCTACGAGCAGTACTTC.

V gene TRBV6-6 combines with J gene TRBJ1-2; a weak D match, TRBD1 (5 bases). Per the germline V gene, CDR1 is MNHNY and CDR2 is SVGAGI (reference sequence). CDR3 length: 11 residues. V was cut by 9 bases and J by 5 bases, with 10 bases left in between. CDR3 sequence (DNA): TGTGCCAGTTGGGGGGGTTATGGCTACACCTTC. Its protein is CASWGGYGYTF.

V is TRBV19 and J is TRBJ1-2; unclear D gene. This CDR3 has 14 residues. V shed 5 bases and J shed 4 bases, with 14 bases lying between them. Germline lookup yields CDR1 LNHDA and CDR2 SQIVND (reference sequence). The DNA of the CDR3 is TGTGCCAGTAGTGCGGGGAGCTGGGGCTATGGCTACACCTTC. Translating gives CASSAGSWGYGYTF.

This chain joins TRBV6-5 and TRBJ2-7; 10 nucleotides align to TRBD1. CDR1 is MNHEY and CDR2 is SVGAGI in the germline V gene. Germline trimming cut 6 bases from V and 7 bases from J; bases unmatched to any gene: 9. This CDR3 comprises 14 residues. The DNA of the CDR3 is TGTGCCAGCAGGTCCGGGACAGGGGTTGGGGAGCAGTACTTC. It codes for CASRSGTGVGEQYF.

This chain connects TRBV6-5 to TRBJ2-3; 12 bases line up with TRBD2. The CDR3 runs to 15 residues. Germline V gene data show CDR1 as MNHEY and CDR2 as SVGAGI. Trimming took 0 bases from V and 6 from J; bases not matched to a gene: 1. CDR3 region: CASSYSLAGGDTQYF. The CDR3 DNA is TGTGCCAGCAGTTACTCCCTAGCGGGAGGGGATACGCAGTATTTT.

DNA for the CDR3: TGTGCCAGCAGCTCGACAGGGGGAAGAACTGAAGCTTTCTTT. The encoded protein is CASSSTGGRTEAFF. This chain joins TRBV5-4 and TRBJ1-1; 9 bases match TRBD1. Germline V CDR1 and CDR2: SGHNT, YYREEE (reference sequence). Trimming at V came to 3 bases and at J to 5 bases, leaving 5 bases not matched to a gene. The CDR3 length is 14 residues.

The gene calls are TRBV5-6 and TRBJ2-5, with D perhaps TRBD2 (5 bases). Trimming took 2 bases from V and 2 from J, leaving 10 bases between them. CDR1 and CDR2 (germline): SGHDT, YYEEEE. The CDR3 has 14 amino acids. The CDR3 sequence is CASSFGTGQETQYF. The CDR3 nucleotides read TGTGCCAGCAGCTTTGGAACGGGACAAGAGACCCAGTACTTC.